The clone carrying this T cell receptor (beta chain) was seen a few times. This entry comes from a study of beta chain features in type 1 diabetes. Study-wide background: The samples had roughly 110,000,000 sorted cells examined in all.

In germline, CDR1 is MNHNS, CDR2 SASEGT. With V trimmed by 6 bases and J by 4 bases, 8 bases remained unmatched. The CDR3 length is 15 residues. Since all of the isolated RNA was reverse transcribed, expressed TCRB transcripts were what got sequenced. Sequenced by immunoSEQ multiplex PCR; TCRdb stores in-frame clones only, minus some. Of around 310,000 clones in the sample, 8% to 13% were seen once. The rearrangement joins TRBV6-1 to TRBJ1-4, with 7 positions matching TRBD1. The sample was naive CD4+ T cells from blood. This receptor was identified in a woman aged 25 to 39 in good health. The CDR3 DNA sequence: TGTGCCAGCAGATTAAACTCAGGGGGTAATGAAAAACTGTTTTTT. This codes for CASRLNSGGNEKLFF.